This TCR beta chain was identified in a study of blood T cell repertoires in COVID-19. Overall study: The United States, Italy and Spain were the sources of the acute and convalescent COVID-19 samples. From T cells, B-cell-depleted T cells, or PBMCs came the material, which was cDNA or gDNA.

This clone has a single count. Authors' data handling: How many nucleated cells were present was estimated from reference gene primer amplification. Profiling relied on immunoSEQ multiplex PCR, and the TCRdb table lists in-frame clones only, not all of them. The D gene and trimming were derived from the DNA, and the V and J assignments and clone size from that table. The table has 30,000 to 40,000 clones, 70% to 80% seen once. The source is a man in his 70s with acute or convalescent COVID-19. Sequencing used peripheral blood.

CDR3 DNA sequence: TGTGCCAGCAGCTTGGGGGGGTACCAGCCCCAGCATTTT. This translates into CASSLGGYQPQHF. The chain has TRBV7-2 and TRBJ1-5; D might be TRBD1 (5 bases). V was pared by 3 bases and J by 7 bases, with 10 bases between. CDR1 SGHTA and CDR2 FQGNSA come from the germline V gene. The CDR3 covers 13 residues.